This TCR beta chain was obtained from a study of CD8 T cells in Susac syndrome. The sequenced target, TCR beta, came from blood CD8+ and CD4+ T cells. Relapsing-remitting disease, either stable or active, was present in the treatment-naive patients who were the multiple sclerosis controls. The CDR3 sequence is 13 residues long. Germline V gene data show CDR1 as MNHNY and CDR2 as SVGAGI (reference sequence). V gave up 8 bases and J gave up 2 bases, with 12 bases separating them. Random-hexamer reverse transcription was applied to roughly 0.5 to 1 ug RNA. TCRdb analysed the immunoSEQ multiplex PCR reads with MiXCR anew, one entry per CDR3 protein. The table includes 140,000 or so distinct CDR3 sequences, about 95% detected once.

This sequence originates from a human donor with multiple sclerosis. This chain joins TRBV6-6 and TRBJ2-5, with a tentative D call TRBD2 (7 bases). The source material was CD4+ T cells from PBMCs. The CDR3 coding sequence is TGTGCCAGCCGAGGGGGGGGACAAGAGACCCAGTACTTC. This encodes CASRGGGQETQYF.